This passage covers 19 T cell receptor beta chains from one sample sequenced in a study of early stage breast cancer tumors. Assay: immunoSEQ multiplex PCR; the TCRdb copy retains only in-frame clones and omits some. In the table there are some 47,000 clones, approximately 83% of which are singletons. The material sequenced was blood. These receptors were collected from a person aged 45 to 59 with breast cancer.

This clone was seen only once. The CDR3: CASSQEVSLWSGTRDTDTQYF. CDR3 DNA sequence: TGCGCCAGCAGCCAAGAGGTTTCCCTGTGGAGTGGGACTAGAGACACAGATACGCAGTATTTT. J is TRBJ2-3 and V is TRBV4-3; 8 bases align to TRBD2. This CDR3 has 21 residues. Germline V gene sequence: CDR1 LGHNA, CDR2 YSLEER. Germline trimming cut 0 bases from V and 2 bases from J; bases unmatched to any gene: 19.

The rearrangement links TRBV2 to TRBJ2-1, with TRBD2 identical over 8 bases. CDR1 is SNHLY, CDR2 FYNNEI, per germline. The CDR3 length is 15 residues. Unmatched junction bases numbered 8, after V lost 5 bases and J lost 5 bases. CDR3 DNA: TGTGCCAGCAGTTCCGAAGCGGGGGAACACAATGAGCAGTTCTTC. Translating gives CASSSEAGEHNEQFF.

V usage is TRBV6-6 and J usage is TRBJ2-7, with D perhaps matching TRBD1 (6 bases). Deletions cut 8 bases from V and 2 bases from J, with 10 bases between. Germline V gene lookup returns CDR1 MNHNY and CDR2 SVGAGI (reference sequence). The length of the CDR3 is 12 residues. CDR3 loop: CASGQGPYEQYF. The CDR3 DNA follows: TGTGCCAGCGGGCAGGGGCCCTACGAGCAGTACTTC.

This rearrangement joins TRBV28 to TRBJ1-2; no firm D call. From germline, CDR1 is MDHEN and CDR2 SYDVKM. The ends were cut back, 5 bases at V and 0 bases at J, with 4 bases in the middle. The CDR3 sequence is 12 residues long. CDR3 loop: CASSPANYGYTF. The CDR3 DNA is TGTGCCAGCAGTCCGGCTAACTATGGCTACACCTTC.

This chain joins TRBV2 and TRBJ2-2, with TRBD2 matching over 11 bases. CDR1 and CDR2 (germline): SNHLY, FYNNEI. The CDR3 is made up of 15 amino acids. The J segment lost 7 bases and the V segment lost 6 bases, leaving 7 bases of the junction unmatched. The CDR3 sequence is CASRGGTSGGGELFF. The CDR3 coding sequence is TGTGCCAGCAGGGGCGGGACTAGCGGAGGCGGGGAGCTGTTTTTT. The whole variable domain, filled in from reference TRBV2 and TRBJ2-2, reads EPEVTQTPSHQVTQMGQEVILRCVPISNHLYFYWYRQILGQKVEFLVSFYNNEISEKSEIFDDQFSVERPDGSNFTLKIRSTKLEDSAMYFCASRGGTSGGGELFFGEGSRLTVL.

The chain uses TRBV18 and TRBJ2-3, with D possibly TRBD1 on 6 matching bases. This CDR3 comprises 15 residues. The V end was cut by 8 bases, the J end by 4 bases, with 19 bases between. Germline V gene lookup returns CDR1 KGHSH and CDR2 LQKENI. DNA of the CDR3: TGTGCCAGCAGCCCGACAGGTGACGGGGCAGATACGCAGTATTTT. This translates into CASSPTGDGADTQYF. Using reference TRBV18 and TRBJ2-3 for the parts outside the CDR3, the full variable domain is NAGVMQNPRHLVRRRGQEARLRCSPMKGHSHVYWYRQLPEEGLKFMVYLQKENIIDESGMPKERFSAEFPKEGPSILRIQQVVRGDSAAYFCASSPTGDGADTQYFGPGTRLTVL.

Written as DNA, the CDR3 is TGCGCCAGCAGTAGGGCCGGGACCGAGACCCAGTACTTC. Translated: CASSRAGTETQYF. V and J are TRBV10-1 and TRBJ2-5; D may be TRBD1 or TRBD2 (5 bases each). V was clipped by 5 bases and J by 5 bases, with 12 bases between them. This CDR3 spans 13 amino acids. CDR1 WNHNN and CDR2 SYGVQD come from the germline V gene (reference sequence).

The chain joins TRBV30 to TRBJ2-3; 9 nucleotides agree with TRBD2. Germline CDR1 and CDR2: GTSNPN and SVGIG (reference sequence). The ends lost 6 bases at V and 6 bases at J; junction bases unmatched: 7. The CDR3 covers 13 residues. The CDR3 region is CACIAGGHDTQYF. The CDR3 DNA follows: TGTGCCTGCATCGCGGGGGGGCATGATACGCAGTATTTT.

This clone has a handful of counts. The genes are TRBV29-1 and TRBJ2-5; tentative D call: TRBD2 (6 bases). Between the trimmed V and J ends, which lost 5 bases and 1 base, there was a span of 8 bases. Germline assignment: CDR1 SQVTM and CDR2 ANQGSEA. The CDR3 has 12 residues. The CDR3 bases are TGCAGCGTTCGGACTACCCAAGAGACCCAGTACTTC. Translated: CSVRTTQETQYF. The variable domain in full, completed from reference TRBV29-1 and TRBJ2-5, reads SAVISQKPSRDICQRGTSLTIQCQVDSQVTMMFWYRQQPGQSLTLIATANQGSEATYESGFVIDKFPISRPNLTFSTLTVSNMSPEDSSIYLCSVRTTQETQYFGPGTRLLVL.

The chain is built from TRBV7-2 and TRBJ1-3; D call uncertain. The CDR3 runs to 14 residues. V shed 5 bases and J shed 8 bases, with 16 bases lying between them. Germline loops: CDR1 SGHTA, CDR2 FQGNSA. This chain's CDR3 is CASSPTSGRDTIYF. Here the CDR3 DNA reads TGTGCCAGCAGCCCCACGTCGGGGAGGGACACCATATATTTT.

This CDR3 is CASRTDAPYEQYF. The CDR3 region has the DNA TGTGCCAGCAGGACGGACGCACCTTACGAGCAGTACTTC. The rearrangement joins TRBV6-5 to TRBJ2-7; D unresolved. The germline CDR1 and CDR2 sequences are MNHEY and SVGAGI. CDR3 size: 13 residues. Trimming removed 6 bases at V and 4 bases at J, with 13 bases between.

V is TRBV9 and J is TRBJ1-4; 9 nucleotides align to TRBD1. The CDR3 totals 17 residues. The junction had 13 bases not matched to a gene; V was cut back by 4 bases and J by 6 bases. Germline CDR1 is SGDLS and CDR2 is YYNGEE. CDR3 nucleotide sequence: TGTGCCAGCAGCACCGGGGGGGGACAGGGATATCATGAAAAACTGTTTTTT. Its translation: CASSTGGGQGYHEKLFF.

The V gene is TRBV6-5, the J gene TRBJ2-4; TRBD1 matches 8 bases. V lost 5 bases to trimming and J lost 6 bases; unmatched junction nucleotides: 6. The CDR3 loop spans 14 amino acids. From germline, CDR1 is MNHEY and CDR2 SVGAGI. CDR3 coding DNA: TGTGCCAGCAGTACCAGGACAGGGTCAAACATTCAGTACTTC. It translates to CASSTRTGSNIQYF.

The chain couples TRBV11-2 to TRBJ2-1; TRBD2 matches at 9 bases. Germline V CDR1 and CDR2: SGHAT, FQNNGV. V was clipped by 3 bases and J by 9 bases; unmatched bases: 12. The CDR3 covers 16 residues. The CDR3 here is CASSFTGGRAGGEQFF. The CDR3 DNA sequence: TGTGCCAGCAGCTTCACCGGCGGGAGGGCCGGCGGTGAGCAGTTCTTC.

This chain links TRBV15 with TRBJ2-7; TRBD1 agrees at 7 bases. The CDR3 totals 16 residues. In germline, CDR1 is LNHNV, CDR2 YYDKDF (reference sequence). V shed 0 bases, J shed 5 bases, and the junction held 10 bases outside the gene matches. CDR3 sequence reads: CATSRDRATGPHEQYF. CDR3 nucleotides: TGTGCCACCAGCAGAGATAGAGCGACAGGGCCCCACGAGCAGTACTTC.

This sequence joins TRBV7-9 and TRBJ1-5; D not certain. The germline CDR1 and CDR2 sequences are SEHNR and FQNEAQ (reference sequence). Trimming took 3 bases from V and 2 from J, leaving 8 bases between them. There are 14 residues in the CDR3. Written as DNA, the CDR3 is TGTGCCAGCAGCTTCGAAACAGGCAATCAGCCCCAGCATTTT. Residues: CASSFETGNQPQHF.

In this sample, this clone turned up once. This chain links TRBV6-1 with TRBJ2-5; TRBD1 matches 7 bases. The CDR3 has 15 residues. The V gene end was trimmed by 11 bases and the J gene end by 5 bases; junction bases not matched to a gene: 17. Germline V CDR1 and CDR2: MNHNS, SASEGT. The CDR3 bases are TGTGCCGGAGTACGTAGGGGGCAGGGTGATGAGACCCAGTACTTC. Translation: CAGVRRGQGDETQYF.

The chain combines TRBV6-5 with TRBJ1-1; 7 nucleotides line up with TRBD1. J lost 4 bases, V lost 5 bases, and 4 bases had no gene match. Germline CDR1 reads MNHEY; CDR2 reads SVGAGI. The CDR3 has 13 residues. CDR3 nucleotide sequence: TGTGCCAGCAGTCGTGACAGGGTCACTGAAGCTTTCTTT. Its protein is CASSRDRVTEAFF.

The chain couples TRBV5-1 to TRBJ1-2; the D is unclear. Germline V gives CDR1 SGHRS, CDR2 YFSETQ. Trimming left V 0 bases short and J 6 bases short, with 9 bases between. The length of the CDR3 is 13 residues. As DNA, the CDR3 is TGCGCCAGCAGCTTGGGAGGGAAAGATGGCTACACCTTC. Encoded protein: CASSLGGKDGYTF.